This TCR beta chain originates from a study of beta chain features in type 1 diabetes. A single heparinised draw of around 0.11 L on average was taken per donor. Study-wide results and limits: The study found that naive, central memory and Treg TCRB repertoires appeared more similar in patients than in healthy donors. Type 1 diabetes patients showed fewer insertions and more deletions at VDJ junctions. People with Type 1 diabetes carried modestly yet significantly shorter TCRB CDR3s in all four CD4+ subsets.

Details on this clone: As yet, its antigen is unknown.

Germline V lookup: CDR1 MNHNY, CDR2 SVGAGI (reference sequence). CDR3 length: 14 residues. Trimming shortened V by 7 bases and J by 2 bases, and 15 bases separated the two germline ends. Every bit of the isolated RNA underwent reverse transcription, so sequencing read expressed TCRB transcripts. Only in-frame clones appear in the TCRdb table, and some are missing; sequencing was by immunoSEQ multiplex PCR. The table has a few hundred thousand clones, over 9.5% seen once. The chain carries TRBV6-6 and TRBJ2-7; TRBD1 is a possible D gene (6 bases). This TCR derives from a man younger than 30 in good health. What was sequenced was naive CD4+ T cells from blood. The CDR3 loop reads CASKVFAGAYEQYF. The CDR3 region has the DNA TGTGCCAGCAAGGTATTCGCAGGGGCCTACGAGCAGTACTTC.